This TCR beta chain came from a study of cytomegalovirus exposure and HLA in healthy donors. Germline CDR1 and CDR2: SGHRS and YFSETQ. V was pared by 4 bases and J by 7 bases, with 4 bases of the junction left unmatched. The CDR3 runs 14 residues. PCR primers comprised 60 Vbeta and 13 Jbeta primers. Here immunoSEQ multiplex PCR was the method, and the copy in TCRdb shows in-frame clones only, minus some. The sample lists 150,000 to 200,000 clones, around 81% seen once, with 4.9% in the top ten. This clone was observed once. The sequenced material came from PBMCs. This chain uses TRBV5-1 with TRBJ2-1, with TRBD1 matching over 11 bases. The sequence was collected from a woman aged 18-30 years in good health and CMV-seropositive. CDR3 bases: TGCGCCAGCAGCAGGACAGGGGGCTCTAATGAGCAGTTCTTC. This gives the protein CASSRTGGSNEQFF. Together with reference TRBV5-1 and TRBJ2-1, the CDR3 gives the full variable domain: KAGVTQTPRYLIKTRGQQVTLSCSPISGHRSVSWYQQTPGQGLQFLFEYFSETQRNKGNFPGRFSGRQFSNSRSEMNVSTLELGDSALYLCASSRTGGSNEQFFGPGTRLTVL.